These 24 T cell receptor beta chains were all obtained from the same sample, sequenced in a study of blood T cell repertoires in COVID-19. The protocol was immunoSEQ multiplex PCR, while the TCRdb copy is restricted to in-frame clones and leaves out a portion. The sample includes fewer than 250,000 clones, around 81% of them seen just once. The sequenced sample consisted of PBMCs or T cells enriched from blood (not recorded which). The receptors were sampled from a woman in her forties or fifties with acute COVID-19.

With respect to this clone: Other DNA sequences in this specimen translate into the identical CDR3. The gene calls are TRBV7-9 and TRBJ1-5; 11 bases agree with TRBD1. Trimming at V came to 1 base and at J to 4 bases, leaving 3 bases not matched to a gene. Germline CDR1 and CDR2: SEHNR and FQNEAQ (reference sequence). The CDR3 loop spans 16 amino acids. The CDR3 nucleotides read TGTGCCAGCAGCTTAGGGACAGGGGGCGATAATCAGCCCCAGCATTTT. Encoded protein: CASSLGTGGDNQPQHF.

The chain uses TRBV29-1 and TRBJ2-3, with D possibly TRBD1 on 5 matching bases. The V end was cut by 3 bases, the J end by 2 bases, with 6 bases between. Germline-derived CDR1 and CDR2 are SQVTM and ANQGSEA. The CDR3 extends over 12 amino acids. In DNA, the CDR3 is TGCAGCGTTGACAGGGACACAGATACGCAGTATTTT. It specifies CSVDRDTDTQYF.

V is TRBV4-2 and J is TRBJ2-7; 10 positions agree with TRBD2. This CDR3 spans 17 amino acids. The J segment lost 4 bases and the V segment lost 1 base, leaving 10 bases of the junction unmatched. Germline CDR1 and CDR2: LGHNA and YNFKEQ. CDR3 protein: CASSQGASGRAAYEQYF. CDR3 sequence (DNA): TGTGCCAGCAGCCAAGGGGCGAGCGGGAGGGCCGCGTACGAGCAGTACTTC.

The chain has TRBV28 and TRBJ1-2; the match to TRBD1 covers 10 bases. The CDR3 contains 16 residues. Germline V gene data show CDR1 as MDHEN and CDR2 as SYDVKM. After removal of 6 bases from V and 3 bases from J, the junction contained 10 bases not matched to a gene. CDR3 sequence reads: CASSSPGQGFYYGYTF. The CDR3 region has the DNA TGTGCCAGCAGCTCCCCGGGACAGGGGTTTTACTATGGCTACACCTTC.

The V gene is TRBV5-4, the J gene TRBJ2-1, with 7 bases that match TRBD2. The V segment lost 3 bases and the J segment 6 bases; nucleotides outside the gene matches: 3. The germline CDR1 and CDR2 sequences are SGHNT and YYREEE (reference sequence). This CDR3 comprises 13 residues. DNA for the CDR3: TGTGCCAGCAGCTCGACTAGCAGCAATGAGCAGTTCTTC. Translation gives CASSSTSSNEQFF.

The V call is TRBV20-1, the J call TRBJ1-2; D might be TRBD1 (6 bases). The CDR3 has 11 amino acids. Germline V lookup: CDR1 DFQATT, CDR2 SNEGSKA (reference sequence). V was clipped by 7 bases and J by 4 bases, with 10 bases between them. Here the CDR3 reads CSVPDSYGYTF. The CDR3 DNA is TGCAGTGTCCCGGACAGCTATGGCTACACCTTC.

The rearrangement links TRBV10-3 to TRBJ2-2, with D possibly being TRBD2 (5 bases). This CDR3 is 13 amino acids long. CDR1 ENHRY and CDR2 SYGVKD come from the germline V gene. Deletions cut 6 bases from V and 6 bases from J, with 11 bases between. CDR3 amino acids: CAIRDSLPGELFF. The CDR3 DNA follows: TGTGCCATCAGGGACTCCCTCCCCGGGGAGCTGTTTTTT.

This clone is a singleton in its sample. The CDR3: CASSQEAGSRFQPQHF. Written as DNA, the CDR3 is TGCGCCAGCAGCCAAGAAGCAGGGTCGAGGTTTCAGCCCCAGCATTTT. V usage is TRBV4-3 and J usage is TRBJ1-5; possibly TRBD1 for D (5 bases). Trimming removed 0 bases from V and 6 bases from J, with 15 bases in between. The length of the CDR3 is 16 residues. Germline CDR1 and CDR2: LGHNA and YSLEER.

V gene TRBV7-3 combines with J gene TRBJ2-2, with 9 bases identical to TRBD1. The V gene end was trimmed by 5 bases and the J gene end by 5 bases; junction bases not matched to a gene: 6. Germline CDR1 reads SGHTA; CDR2 reads FQGTGA. The CDR3 has 15 residues. The DNA for the CDR3 is TGTGCCAGCAGCCCACAGGGGGCCCGGACCGGGGAGCTGTTTTTT. Protein sequence: CASSPQGARTGELFF.

The chain combines TRBV5-4 with TRBJ2-3; 10 nucleotides agree with TRBD2. The V and J ends lost 2 bases and 2 bases, in that order; junction bases with no gene match: 11. Germline V gene sequence: CDR1 SGHNT, CDR2 YYREEE (reference sequence). This CDR3 spans 18 amino acids. The CDR3 loop reads CASSLPRAGGPDTDTQYF. CDR3 nucleotide sequence: TGTGCCAGCAGCTTACCACGAGCGGGGGGGCCAGACACAGATACGCAGTATTTT.

The CDR3 spells CASSRGQGMGTGELFF. CDR3 sequence (DNA): TGTGCCAGCAGCCGGGGACAGGGAATGGGCACCGGGGAGCTGTTTTTT. The genes are TRBV3-1 (or the pseudogene TRBV3-2) and TRBJ2-2; 9 nucleotides agree with TRBD1. Per germline, CDR1 LGHDT and CDR2 YNNKEL (reference sequence). The CDR3 runs to 16 residues. V trimming: 4 bases; J trimming: 4 bases; junction bases outside the gene matches: 7.

On this clone: Just one base apart from a much larger clone, this may be a read error. The chain couples TRBV5-1 to TRBJ1-5; possibly TRBD1 for D (5 bases). The CDR3 consists of 13 residues. Between the trimmed V and J ends, which lost 4 bases and 3 bases, there was a span of 8 bases. Germline V CDR1 and CDR2: SGHRS, YFSETQ. The CDR3 spells CASSKDINQPQHF. In DNA, the CDR3 is TGCGCCAGCAGCAAGGACATCAATCAGCCCCAGCATTTT.

Only a few counts were recorded for this clone. The chain recombines TRBV7-2 with TRBJ1-5; TRBD1 matches at 7 bases. The CDR3 contains 15 residues. Germline CDR1 is SGHTA and CDR2 is FQGNSA. V gave up 5 bases and J gave up 7 bases; unmatched junction bases: 11. For the CDR3, the DNA is TGTGCCAGCAGCACCACAGACAGGGTGGGGCAGCCCCAGCATTTT. Amino acid sequence: CASSTTDRVGQPQHF.

The chain carries TRBV28 and TRBJ1-2, with D perhaps TRBD1 (6 bases). The CDR3 has 12 amino acids. In germline, CDR1 is MDHEN, CDR2 SYDVKM. The ends were cut back, 9 bases at V and 5 bases at J, with 13 bases in the middle. As DNA, the CDR3 is TGTGCCAGTTATGGGACAATTTATGGCTACACCTTC. Amino acids: CASYGTIYGYTF.

The chain has TRBV7-9 and TRBJ2-5, with 11 bases fitting TRBD2. V lost 0 bases to trimming and J lost 5 bases; unmatched junction nucleotides: 8. CDR3 length: 17 amino acids. Germline CDR1 is SEHNR and CDR2 is FQNEAQ (reference sequence). CDR3 nucleotides: TGTGCCAGCAGCTTAGCCGTGACTAGCGGGGAACAGGAGACCCAGTACTTC. Translated: CASSLAVTSGEQETQYF.

CDR3 in amino acids: CASSDITSGSNEQFF. The DNA of the CDR3 is TGTGCCAGCAGTGATATTACTAGCGGGAGCAATGAGCAGTTCTTC. The gene calls are TRBV2 and TRBJ2-1; TRBD2 agrees at 11 bases. Trimming at V came to 3 bases and at J to 6 bases, leaving 4 bases not matched to a gene. This CDR3 has 15 amino acids. Germline values: CDR1 SNHLY, CDR2 FYNNEI.

This chain joins TRBV6-5 and TRBJ1-2; 8 bases align to TRBD1. This CDR3 contains 14 residues. Trimming cost V 3 bases and J 6 bases; bases outside gene matches: 6. Per the germline V gene, CDR1 is MNHEY and CDR2 is SVGAGI. Here the CDR3 reads CASSYISGGDGYTF. The CDR3 nucleotides read TGTGCCAGCAGTTATATCTCAGGGGGCGATGGCTACACCTTC.

The rearrangement links TRBV18 to TRBJ2-3, with a weak D call TRBD2 (6 bases). The V end lost 3 bases, the J end lost 4 bases, and 14 bases lay between the germline ends. In germline, CDR1 is KGHSH, CDR2 LQKENI. CDR3 length equals 15 residues. The CDR3 coding sequence is TGTGCCAGCTCACCGGGGCGGGGTAAGGCAGATACGCAGTATTTT. Translated: CASSPGRGKADTQYF.

This chain uses TRBV7-9 with TRBJ2-7; a weak D match, TRBD1 (5 bases). Trimming took 2 bases from V and 10 from J, leaving 9 bases between them. The CDR3 has 11 amino acids. Germline CDR1 and CDR2: SEHNR and FQNEAQ (reference sequence). CDR3 sequence reads: CASSLFQGQYF. As DNA, the CDR3 is TGTGCCAGCAGCTTATTCCAGGGCCAGTACTTC.

The CDR3 nucleotides read TGTGCCAGCAGTTTATCCTGGGGGCCCTACGAGCAGTACTTC. Translation: CASSLSWGPYEQYF. The chain combines TRBV28 with TRBJ2-7; TRBD1 might be the D (6 bases). The CDR3 contains 14 residues. Germline CDR1 reads MDHEN; CDR2 reads SYDVKM. The V gene lost 1 base and the J gene lost 2 bases, with 9 bases spanning the gap.

The V and J genes are TRBV9 and TRBJ2-2; D is perhaps TRBD2 (6 bases). V was clipped by 3 bases and J by 6 bases, with 21 bases between them. CDR1 and CDR2 from the germline V gene are SGDLS and YYNGEE. The CDR3 runs 17 residues. CDR3: CASSEGGASGGSGELFF. CDR3 in DNA: TGTGCCAGCAGCGAGGGCGGGGCTAGTGGAGGCTCCGGGGAGCTGTTTTTT.

The CDR3 spells CASSGHIYEQYF. For the CDR3, the DNA is TGTGCCAGCAGCGGGCATATCTACGAGCAGTACTTC. This sequence joins TRBV6-2 or TRBV6-3 and TRBJ2-7, with D hard to call. V was pared by 6 bases and J by 3 bases, with 9 bases between. The CDR3 is 12 amino acids. From germline, CDR1 is MNHEY and CDR2 SVGEGT.

CDR3 bases: TGTGCCAGCTCACCCCGGGGGGGGCATGAAAAACTGTTTTTT. Its translation is CASSPRGGHEKLFF. This chain connects TRBV18 to TRBJ1-4; tentative D call: TRBD1 (6 bases). The CDR3 is 14 residues long. Between the trimmed V and J ends, which lost 3 bases and 6 bases, there was a span of 11 bases. Germline V gene sequence: CDR1 KGHSH, CDR2 LQKENI.

The chain uses TRBV19 and TRBJ1-2; 7 nucleotides line up with TRBD1. There are 16 residues in the CDR3. Germline assignment: CDR1 LNHDA and CDR2 SQIVND (reference sequence). V lost 4 bases, J lost 4 bases, and 12 bases stayed unmatched. CDR3 protein: CASSTTRGQTSYGYTF. As DNA, the CDR3 is TGTGCCAGTAGTACAACACGGGGACAGACCAGCTATGGCTACACCTTC.